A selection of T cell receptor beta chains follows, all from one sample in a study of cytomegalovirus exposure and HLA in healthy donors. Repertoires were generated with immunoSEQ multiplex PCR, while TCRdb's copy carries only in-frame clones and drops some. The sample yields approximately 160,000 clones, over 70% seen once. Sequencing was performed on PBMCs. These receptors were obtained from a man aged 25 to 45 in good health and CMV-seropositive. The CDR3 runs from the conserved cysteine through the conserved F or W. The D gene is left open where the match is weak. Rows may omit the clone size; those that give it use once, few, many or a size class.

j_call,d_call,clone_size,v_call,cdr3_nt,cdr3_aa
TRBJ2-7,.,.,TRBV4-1,TGCGCCAGCAGCCAAGAAGAAAGACTAAATCCTGAGCAGTACTTC,CASSQEERLNPEQYF
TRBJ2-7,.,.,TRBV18,TGTGCCAGCTCACCACTGGACAGTCCCTCCTACGAGCAGTACTTC,CASSPLDSPSYEQYF
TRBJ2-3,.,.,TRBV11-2,TGTGCCAGCAGCTTAGTAGGGGGGGGAACTCGGGATACGCAGTATTTT,CASSLVGGGTRDTQYF
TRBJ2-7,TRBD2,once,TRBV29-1,TGCAGCGTACGACTAGCGAGACTCTCCTACGAGCAGTACTTC,CSVRLARLSYEQYF
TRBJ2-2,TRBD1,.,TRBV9,TGTGCCAGCAGCGTAAGCCTAACCACGACAGGGAAGAACACCGGGGAGCTGTTTTTT,CASSVSLTTTGKNTGELFF
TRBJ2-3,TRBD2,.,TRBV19,TGTGCCAGTCGTACCGGGACTAGCGGATCAGATACGCAGTATTTT,CASRTGTSGSDTQYF
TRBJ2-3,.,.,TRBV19,TGTGCCAGTAGTATCCAGCTAGGTTCCTACACAGATACGCAGTATTTT,CASSIQLGSYTDTQYF
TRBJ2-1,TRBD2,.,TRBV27,TGTGCCAGCAGTTTTGTGAGACACCTTCCGGGGGGGGAGCAGTTCTTC,CASSFVRHLPGGEQFF
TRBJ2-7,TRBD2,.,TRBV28,TGTGCCAGCAGTTTTTCCACCCCTTCTAGCGGGGGCCCCCTCGGGTACGAGCAGTACTTC,CASSFSTPSSGGPLGYEQYF
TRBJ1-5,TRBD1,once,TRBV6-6,TGTGCCAGCAGTACAGGGGGCCGGGGCAATCAGCCCCAGCATTTT,CASSTGGRGNQPQHF
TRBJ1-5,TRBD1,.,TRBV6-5,TGTGCCAGCAGGCCCGGGACAGGAGGCAATCAGCCCCAGCATTTT,CASRPGTGGNQPQHF
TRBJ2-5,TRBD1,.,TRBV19,TGTGCCAGTAGTATGATTGGACAGGGACAAGAGACCCAGTACTTC,CASSMIGQGQETQYF
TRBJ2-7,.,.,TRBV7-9,TGTGCCAGCAGCCAGACAGTTTTCTACGAGCAGTACTTC,CASSQTVFYEQYF
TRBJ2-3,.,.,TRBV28,TGTGCCAGCAGTTTCCTTAGCGGCACAGACACGCAGTATTTT,CASSFLSGTDTQYF
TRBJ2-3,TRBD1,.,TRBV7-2,TGTGCCATCCTTAAACGGGACAGCCTCACAGATACGCAGTATTTT,CAILKRDSLTDTQYF
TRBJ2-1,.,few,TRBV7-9,TGTGCCAGCAGCTTAGTTACAGGAATGGGCGAGCAGTTCTTC,CASSLVTGMGEQFF
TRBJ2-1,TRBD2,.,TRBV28,TGTGCCAGCAGTGTCACTAGCGGGAGTTACAATGAGCAGTTCTTC,CASSVTSGSYNEQFF
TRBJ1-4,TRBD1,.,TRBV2,TGTGCCAGCACCGACCGGGACAGGGGGAATGAAAAACTGTTTTTT,CASTDRDRGNEKLFF
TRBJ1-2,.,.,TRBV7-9,TGTGCCAGCAGCTTGTTAACCCCCACAGGGCATGGCTACACCTTC,CASSLLTPTGHGYTF
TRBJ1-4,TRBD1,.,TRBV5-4,TGTGCCAGCAGCTTGAGTGGACAGGGCCGTGAAAAACTGTTTTTT,CASSLSGQGREKLFF
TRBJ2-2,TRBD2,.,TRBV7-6,TGTGCCAGCAGCTCCTCTAGCGGGAGTGGGACCGGGGAGCTGTTTTTT,CASSSSSGSGTGELFF
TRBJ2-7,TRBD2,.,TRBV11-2,TGTGCCAGCAGCCCGAGACTAGCCGCCTACGAGCAGTACTTC,CASSPRLAAYEQYF
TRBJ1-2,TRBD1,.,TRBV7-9,TGTGCCAGCAGCTTAAAGGACAGGGGGTTTGGCTACACCTTC,CASSLKDRGFGYTF
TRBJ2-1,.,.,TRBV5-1,TGCGCCAGCAGCTATGGACAGTACAATGAGCAGTTCTTC,CASSYGQYNEQFF
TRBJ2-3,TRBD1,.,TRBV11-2,TGTGCCAGCAGCTCGGGGCGTCAGGGGGCAGATACGCAGTATTTT,CASSSGRQGADTQYF
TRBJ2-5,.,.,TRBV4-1,TGCGCCAGCAGCCAAGATAATATAGGGGGTGAAGGAGAGACCCAGTACTTC,CASSQDNIGGEGETQYF
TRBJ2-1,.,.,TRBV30,TGTGCCTGGAGTGTCGGGGACTCCTACAATGAGCAGTTCTTC,CAWSVGDSYNEQFF
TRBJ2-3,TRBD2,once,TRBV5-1,TGCGCCAGCAGCAAGACCGGGCATGGATCGGGGGGGAGCTCAGATACGCAGTATTTT,CASSKTGHGSGGSSDTQYF
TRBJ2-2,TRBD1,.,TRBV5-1,TGCGCCAGCAGCAAAAGACCGAGGCCGGGACAGGGGACACCCGGGGAGCTGTTTTTT,CASSKRPRPGQGTPGELFF
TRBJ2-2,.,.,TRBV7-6,TGTGCCAGCAGCTTTGGACAGATGTCCACCGGGGAGCTGTTTTTT,CASSFGQMSTGELFF
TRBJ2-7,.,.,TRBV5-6,TGTGCCAGCAGCTTGGTAGGACACTACGAGCAGTACTTC,CASSLVGHYEQYF
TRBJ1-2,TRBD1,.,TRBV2,TGTGCCAGCAGTGAAACGGAGACAGGGGGCTTTGGCTACACCTTC,CASSETETGGFGYTF
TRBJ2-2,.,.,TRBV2,TGTGCCAGCAGTGTACAGTCGAACACCGGGGAGCTGTTTTTT,CASSVQSNTGELFF
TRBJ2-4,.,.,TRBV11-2,TGTGCCAGCAGCTTAGGGTCGGGAGACATTCAGTACTTC,CASSLGSGDIQYF
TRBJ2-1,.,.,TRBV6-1,TGTGCCAGCAGTGAAGGAGTCAGGTACAATGAGCAGTTCTTC,CASSEGVRYNEQFF
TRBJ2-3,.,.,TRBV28,TGTGCCAGCAGTGGAGGGGTGACAGATACGCAGTATTTT,CASSGGVTDTQYF
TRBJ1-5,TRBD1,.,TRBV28,TGTGCCAGCATTGAGACAGGGCTCAGCAATCAGCCCCAGCATTTT,CASIETGLSNQPQHF
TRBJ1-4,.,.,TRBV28,TGTGCCAGCAGCGACAGGTCTGTCGAAAAACTGTTTTTT,CASSDRSVEKLFF
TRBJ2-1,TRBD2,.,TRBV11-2,TGTGCCAGCAGCTTATCCAACCTAGCGGGAGCTTTGGGTGAGCAGTTCTTC,CASSLSNLAGALGEQFF
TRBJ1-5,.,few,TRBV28,TGTGCCAGCATCCTACGGGGGAAACCTTATAGCAATCAGCCCCAGCATTTT,CASILRGKPYSNQPQHF
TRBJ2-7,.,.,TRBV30,TGTGCCCGATTGTTGTGCGACCCGGGCGAGCAGTACTTC,CARLLCDPGEQYF
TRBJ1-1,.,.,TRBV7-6,TGTGCCAGCAGCCTAAGGGGCTCTGAAGCTTTCTTT,CASSLRGSEAFF
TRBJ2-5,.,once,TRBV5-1,TGCGCCAGCAGCTTGGGCGGACAGGGAGGGAGCCAAGAGACCCAGTACTTC,CASSLGGQGGSQETQYF
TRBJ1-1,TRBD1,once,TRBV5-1,TGCGCCAGCAGCTTGAACCGGGACAGGGAAGCTTTCTTT,CASSLNRDREAFF
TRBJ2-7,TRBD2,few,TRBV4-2,TGTGCCAGCAGCCAGGGGACTACTAGCGGGAGCATGGCCTACGAGCAGTACTTC,CASSQGTTSGSMAYEQYF
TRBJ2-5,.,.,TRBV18,TGTGCCAGCTCACCACCGTCTATAAGCGGGACCCAGTACTTC,CASSPPSISGTQYF
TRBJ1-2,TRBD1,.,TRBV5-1,TGCGCCAGCAGGATGGGCGGACAGGGGCAGGGCTACACCTTC,CASRMGGQGQGYTF
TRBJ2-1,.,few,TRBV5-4,TGTGCCAGCAGACGGAGCTCCTACAATGAGCAGTTCTTC,CASRRSSYNEQFF
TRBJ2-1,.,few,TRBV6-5,TGTGCCAGCAGCGCGGTACTAGAAGGTAATGAGCAGTTCTTC,CASSAVLEGNEQFF
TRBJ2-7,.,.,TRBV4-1,TGCGCCAGCAGCCAAGTAGGGGTCCCCTACGAGCAGTACTTC,CASSQVGVPYEQYF
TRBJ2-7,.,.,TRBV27,TGTGCCAGCAGTTTGGCAGGGTACACCTACGAGCAGTACTTC,CASSLAGYTYEQYF
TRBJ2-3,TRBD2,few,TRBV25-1,TGTGCCAGCAGTCTAAGCCGGGAGGGCACAGATACGCAGTATTTT,CASSLSREGTDTQYF
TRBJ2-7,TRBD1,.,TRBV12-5,TGTGCTAGTGGTTGGGGACAGGGGGCCTACGAGCAGTACTTC,CASGWGQGAYEQYF